What follows describes a single T cell receptor (beta chain). Its antigen remains unidentified. With a much larger clone just one base away, this may be a read error. The data are from a study of tumor-infiltrating lymphocytes in primary liver carcinoma. With a constant-region primer, TCR beta cDNA was made from approximately 500 ng of total RNA. TCR beta libraries came from three nested multiplex PCR rounds using slightly modified ARM-PCR. Two initial PCR rounds of around 10 cycles each paired TRBV1-TRBV30 forward primers with a C-beta reverse primer. TCRdb fed the multiplex PCR reads into MiXCR, producing one record per CDR3 protein. The table records almost 200,000 distinct CDR3 sequences, almost 65% of them present only once. The blood RNA (from unsorted whole blood) was obtained, and germline DNA was also extracted. Study conclusions and caveats: When set against blood, tumors had a significantly higher top-250-clone fraction (p = 0.039).

Germline CDR1 MNHEY, CDR2 SVGEGT. This CDR3 contains 14 residues. The source material was peripheral blood. This TCR came from an older woman with primary liver carcinoma and hepatitis B virus infection. The genes are TRBV6-2 or TRBV6-3 and TRBJ1-2, with 7 nucleotides matching TRBD1. In DNA form, the CDR3 reads TGTGCCAGCAGGCCGACAGGGACTAACTATGTCTACACCTTC. Translating it yields CASRPTGTNYVYTF.